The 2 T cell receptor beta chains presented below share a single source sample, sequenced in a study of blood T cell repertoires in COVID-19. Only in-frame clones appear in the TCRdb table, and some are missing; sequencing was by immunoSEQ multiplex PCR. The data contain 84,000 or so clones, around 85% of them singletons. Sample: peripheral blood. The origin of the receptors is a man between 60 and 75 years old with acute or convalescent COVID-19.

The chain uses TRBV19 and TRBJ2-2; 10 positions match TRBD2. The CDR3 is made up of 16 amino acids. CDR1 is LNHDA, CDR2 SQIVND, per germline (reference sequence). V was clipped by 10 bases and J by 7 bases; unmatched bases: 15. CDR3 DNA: TGTGCCACCGAACTGAGGGGACTAGCGATCAACGGGGAGCTGTTTTTT. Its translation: CATELRGLAINGELFF.

The CDR3 spells CASSHELAGAFTDTQYF. For the CDR3, the DNA is TGTGCCAGCAGTCACGAGCTAGCGGGGGCCTTCACAGATACGCAGTATTTT. The chain uses TRBV11-2 and TRBJ2-3, with 10 bases lining up with TRBD2. CDR3 size: 17 residues. Germline V CDR1 and CDR2: SGHAT, FQNNGV. V shed 6 bases, J shed 2 bases, and the junction held 11 bases outside the gene matches.